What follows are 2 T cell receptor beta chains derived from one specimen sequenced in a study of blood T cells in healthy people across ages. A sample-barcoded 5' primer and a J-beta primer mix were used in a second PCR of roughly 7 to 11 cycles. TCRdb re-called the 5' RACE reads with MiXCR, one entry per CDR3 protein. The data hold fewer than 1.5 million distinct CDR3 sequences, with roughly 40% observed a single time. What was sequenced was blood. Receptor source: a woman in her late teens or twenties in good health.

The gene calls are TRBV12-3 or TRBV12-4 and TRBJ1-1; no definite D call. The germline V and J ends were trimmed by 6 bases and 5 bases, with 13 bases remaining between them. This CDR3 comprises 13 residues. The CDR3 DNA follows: TGTGCCAGCAGCGGGGAGGGATGGACTGAAGCTTTCTTT. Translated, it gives CASSGEGWTEAFF.

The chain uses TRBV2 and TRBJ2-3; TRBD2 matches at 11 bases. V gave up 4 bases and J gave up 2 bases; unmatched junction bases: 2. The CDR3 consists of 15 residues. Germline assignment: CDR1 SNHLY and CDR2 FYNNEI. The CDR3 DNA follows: TGTGCCAGCAGTGGACTAGCGGGACACACAGATACGCAGTATTTT. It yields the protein CASSGLAGHTDTQYF.